This T cell receptor beta chain stems from a study of blood T cell repertoires in COVID-19. Study background: Two negative PCRs, clearance, or symptom resolution were required of recovered Cohort 3 donors.

The CDR3 covers 17 residues. The germline V gene encodes CDR1 KGHSH and CDR2 LQKENI. V lost 5 bases and J lost 8; bases outside the gene matches: 15. The count of this clone is one. The study assigned cohorts using participant-reported clinical history. TCRdb's table, derived via immunoSEQ multiplex PCR, lists solely in-frame clones and lacks some. The sample yields a few hundred thousand clones, around 87% seen once. Sequences were obtained from PBMCs or T cells enriched from blood (not recorded which). The chain recombines TRBV18 with TRBJ2-1, with 10 bases lining up with TRBD2. The receptor was derived from a middle-aged man in a cohort exposed to, infected with or recovered from COVID-19 (not recorded which). Written as DNA, the CDR3 is TGTGCCAGCTCAAAACACGCTAGCGGGAGACCCGGGGATGAGCAGTTCTTC. It codes for CASSKHASGRPGDEQFF.